This T cell receptor beta chain was recorded in a study of molecular identifiers for immune sequencing clone quantification. General study findings and limits: Among effectors, clones above 20 RNA copies held over 98% of molecules; among naive cells, under 1%.

This clonotype was seen many times. The antigen remains unidentified. Bulk TCR library preparation followed previously described methods with listed TCR primers. TCRdb analysed the PCR reads with MiXCR anew, one entry per CDR3 protein. Of about 40,000 distinct CDR3 sequences listed, 24% are singletons. V was cut by 4 bases and J by 0 bases, with 16 bases left in between. The CDR3 loop spans 16 amino acids. Germline CDR1 is SGDLS and CDR2 is YYNGEE. Sequencing was performed on naive CD8+ T cells from blood, with Jurkat cell RNA spiked in. Stated subset: FACS-sorted CD8+CD4-CCR7+CD45RA+ naive T cells. The chain employs TRBV9 and TRBJ2-5; D is undetermined. The receptor comes from a human donor in good health. Some libraries in this study had Jurkat cell RNA spiked in. CDR3 nucleotide sequence: TGTGCCAGCAGCCCCCGCAGCGTCGGGTACCAAGAGACCCAGTACTTC. This codes for CASSPRSVGYQETQYF.